These 4 T cell receptor beta chains were sequenced from one sample in a study of blood T cell repertoires in COVID-19. The protocol was immunoSEQ multiplex PCR, while the TCRdb copy is restricted to in-frame clones and leaves out a portion. The data contain about 110,000 clones, roughly 79% of them seen just once; the ten biggest clones take up 15% to 20%. Sequencing was carried out using peripheral blood. The origin of the receptors is a woman of 80 years or more with active or convalescent COVID-19.

The table lists this clone with a few counts. V is TRBV2 and J is TRBJ2-3; 7 nucleotides align to TRBD2. With 6 bases clipped from V and 2 bases from J, the junction kept 8 bases outside the gene matches. The length of the CDR3 is 15 residues. Germline CDR1 SNHLY, CDR2 FYNNEI. This chain's CDR3 is CASSGTTRSTDTQYF. CDR3 DNA sequence: TGTGCCAGCAGCGGGACTACAAGGTCCACAGATACGCAGTATTTT.

The chain is built from TRBV9 and TRBJ2-5, with D possibly being TRBD2 (5 bases). V dropped 0 bases and J dropped 5 bases, with 11 bases sitting between them. CDR3 size: 14 residues. The germline V gene has CDR1 SGDLS and CDR2 YYNGEE. CDR3 in DNA: TGTGCCAGCAGCGTAGGAGGTCTAGCCGAGACCCAGTACTTC. Its protein is CASSVGGLAETQYF.

The chain couples TRBV7-2 to TRBJ1-6; maybe TRBD1 (5 bases). There are 14 residues in the CDR3. V lost 1 base to trimming and J lost 13 bases, with 14 bases between them. Germline V gene lookup returns CDR1 SGHTA and CDR2 FQGNSA. CDR3 loop: CASSLEGQGSPLHF. As DNA, the CDR3 is TGTGCCAGCAGCTTAGAGGGGCAGGGTTCGCCCCTCCACTTT.

This clone came up a few times. The chain recombines TRBV19 with TRBJ2-2; D remains ambiguous. Germline V CDR1 and CDR2: LNHDA, SQIVND (reference sequence). This CDR3 is 14 amino acids long. V lost 5 bases and J lost 0, with 7 bases in between. This chain's CDR3 is CASSQRSNTGELFF. CDR3 DNA: TGTGCCAGTAGTCAGCGTTCGAACACCGGGGAGCTGTTTTTT.